The TCR beta chain described here comes from a study of cytomegalovirus exposure and HLA in healthy donors. A note on this clone: Antigen: not known.

Germline lookup yields CDR1 SGDLS and CDR2 YYNGEE. Trimming pared 2 bases from V and 3 bases from J, leaving 12 bases between. The CDR3 is 15 residues long. PCR amplification relied on 60 Vbeta primers (plus 13 Jbeta primers). Some clones are missing from TCRdb's copy, which holds only in-frame ones; the method was immunoSEQ multiplex PCR. The profile shows 150,000 to 180,000 clones, roughly 80% of them singletons. Findings of the study overall: A prior analysis recorded that most TCR beta V segments were productive about 87% or about 30% of the time. Most TCRs appeared rarely, but some public TCRs recurred in many donors. Reports credit the classifier with highly specific, highly sensitive diagnosis of cytomegalovirus status.

The specimen sequenced was PBMCs. This sequence was found in a man aged 30-40 years in good health and CMV-seropositive. The genes are TRBV9 and TRBJ2-1; TRBD2 is a possible D gene (5 bases). This CDR3 reads CASSVDVGLYNEQFF. CDR3 sequence (DNA): TGTGCCAGCAGCGTTGATGTCGGACTCTACAATGAGCAGTTCTTC.